This TCR beta chain derives from a study of identical twins. Points from the study as a whole: For out-of-frame alpha sequences shared by twins, low generation probability was in excess.

This clonotype was seen a few times. The target antigen is unknown. This clone may be a read error of a much larger clone one base away. MiXCR was run by TCRdb on the 5' RACE reads, yielding one entry per CDR3 protein. The sample shows about 520,000 distinct CDR3 sequences, under 25% of them seen only once. V dropped 1 base and J dropped 1 base, with 8 bases sitting between them. CDR1 is SGHTA, CDR2 FQGNSA, per germline. There are 15 residues in the CDR3. Separately, the same data were catalogued under a study of T cells expressing NK-cell markers. As reported in that work: Sorted CD3+CD56+NKG2C+, CD3+CD56+NKG2C- and CD3+CD56-NKG2C+ T-cell subsets were beta-chain profiled. It was still unclear whether expanded NKG2C+ T cell clones were HCMV specific.

The sample consisted of CD4+ T cells sorted from blood. This clonotype was sampled from a young woman in good health. The V and J genes are TRBV7-2 and TRBJ1-5, with D maybe TRBD1 (6 bases). This chain's CDR3 is CASSLVQGSNQPQHF. The CDR3 DNA sequence: TGTGCCAGCAGCTTAGTACAGGGAAGCAATCAGCCCCAGCATTTT.